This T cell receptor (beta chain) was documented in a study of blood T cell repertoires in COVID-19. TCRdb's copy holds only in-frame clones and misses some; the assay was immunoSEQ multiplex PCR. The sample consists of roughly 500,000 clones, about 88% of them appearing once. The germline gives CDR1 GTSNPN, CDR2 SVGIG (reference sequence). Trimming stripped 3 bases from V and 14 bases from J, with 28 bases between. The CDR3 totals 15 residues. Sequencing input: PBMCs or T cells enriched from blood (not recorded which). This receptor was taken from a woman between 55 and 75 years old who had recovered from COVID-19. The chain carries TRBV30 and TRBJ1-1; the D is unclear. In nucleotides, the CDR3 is TGTGCCTGGAGCAAACGGGGATCTAGAATGTCAATTGTCTTCTTT. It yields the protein CAWSKRGSRMSIVFF.